Following are 14 T cell receptor beta chains from one sample sequenced in a study of Tregs in tolerant kidney transplant recipients. Clones were sequenced by immunoSEQ multiplex PCR, and TCRdb holds only the in-frame ones, with some missing. Its table records 20,000 to 30,000 clones. Mixed chimerism was transient after nonmyeloablative marrow transplants from related graft donors. The sequencing used CD4+ T cells from blood (PBMCs), collected 6 months after the transplant. The receptor set was obtained from a human patient who received a combined kidney and bone marrow transplant. Some of the T cells may derive from the graft donor.

Worth noting for this clone: The sequenced fragment ends 3 residues before the CDR3 boundary, so the rest is inferred from the germline J gene. J is TRBJ2-6 and V is TRBV18; TRBD1 matches at 8 bases. This CDR3 comprises 15 residues. The V gene end was trimmed by 5 bases and the J gene end by 2 bases; junction bases not matched to a gene: 2. The germline CDR1 and CDR2 sequences are KGHSH and LQKENI. This CDR3 reads CASSDRGPGANVLTF. The part of the CDR3 DNA that was read is TGTGCCAGCTCAGACAGGGGACCTGGGGCCAACGTC.

With regard to this clone: The CDR3 end lies 3 residues beyond the end of the read and is filled in from the germline J gene. The rearrangement joins TRBV12-5 to TRBJ2-4; TRBD2 matches 7 bases. Germline values: CDR1 LGHNT, CDR2 FRNRAP. The CDR3 totals 16 residues. V gave up 0 bases and J gave up 0 bases; unmatched junction bases: 2. CDR3 DNA (partial): TGTGCTAGTGGTTTGGTACTAGCGCTAGCCAAAAACATT. Amino acids: CASGLVLALAKNI. The entire CDR3 protein is CASGLVLALAKNIQYF.

Note on this clone: The observed sequence ends 3 residues before the CDR3 terminus, with the missing tail filled in from the germline J gene. The rearrangement uses TRBV7-8 and TRBJ1-2, with 11 bases identical to TRBD1. V shed 4 bases, J shed 5 bases, and the junction held 6 bases outside the gene matches. The CDR3 covers 15 residues. Per germline, CDR1 SGHVS and CDR2 FQNEAQ. CDR3 sequence reads: CASSSGTGGGYGYTF. CDR3 bases read: TGTGCCAGCAGCTCCGGGACAGGGGGAGGATATGGC.

This clone is labeled medium-sized based on frequency. The read ends 3 residues shy of where the CDR3 ends; the end is completed using the germline J gene. The chain is built from TRBV5-1 and TRBJ1-4, with D tentatively TRBD1 (6 bases). Trimming took off 4 bases at V and 3 bases at J, with 16 bases between the two ends. CDR1 and CDR2 from the germline V gene are SGHRS and YFSETQ. The CDR3 has 16 amino acids. The CDR3 loop is CASSRDPGVANEKLFF. Incomplete CDR3 DNA: TGCGCCAGCAGCCGCGACCCAGGGGTAGCTAATGAAAAA.

Turning to this clone: The read ends 3 residues before the CDR3 terminus; that terminus is restored from the germline J gene. V and J are TRBV7-2 and TRBJ2-7; no reliable D call. Trimming stripped 2 bases from V and 3 bases from J, with 8 bases between. The CDR3 runs 13 residues. Germline lookup yields CDR1 SGHTA and CDR2 FQGNSA. CDR3 DNA (partial): TGTGCCAGCAGCTTATCCCCCGGCTACGAG. Encoded protein: CASSLSPGYE. The full CDR3 protein is CASSLSPGYEQYF.

This CDR3 reads CASSFLGTSGRGTDTQYF. CDR3 DNA, as far as it was read: TGTGCCAGCAGCTTCCTCGGGACTAGCGGGAGGGGCACAGATACG. The chain has TRBV7-4 and TRBJ2-3, with TRBD2 matching over 16 bases. The read is 3 residues too short to cover the CDR3 end, so that end is filled in from the germline J gene. CDR3 size: 18 residues. Germline V gene sequence: CDR1 SGHVT, CDR2 SQSDAQ. Trimming took 3 bases from V and 1 from J; bases not matched to a gene: 4.

Points on this clone: The read finishes 3 residues shy of the CDR3 end, and the germline J gene is used to complete it. V is TRBV18 and J is TRBJ2-3; tentative D call: TRBD1 (5 bases). The germline V gene encodes CDR1 KGHSH and CDR2 LQKENI. The V and J ends lost 0 bases and 4 bases respectively, with 8 bases between them. The CDR3 sequence is 14 residues long. The covered CDR3 bases are TGTGCCAGCTCACCACCTACAGGAGCAGATACG. It yields the protein CASSPPTGADT. The entire CDR3 is CASSPPTGADTQYF.

The CDR3 protein is CASSDPADTQYF. The DNA read from the CDR3 is TGCGCCAGCAGTGACCCGGCAGATACG. The V and J genes are TRBV10-1 and TRBJ2-3; D is ambiguous. The read ends 3 residues shy of where the CDR3 ends; the end is completed using the germline J gene. Trimming took 3 bases from V and 4 from J, leaving 5 bases between them. CDR1 is WNHNN and CDR2 is SYGVQD in the germline V gene (reference sequence). The CDR3 is 12 amino acids.

This clone is classed as medium-sized (0.01 to 0.1%) by frequency. The read stops 3 residues short of the end of the CDR3; the missing end is completed from the germline J gene. V usage is TRBV5-1 and J usage is TRBJ1-2, with TRBD1 identical over 7 bases. CDR3 length equals 13 residues. The V gene's germline CDR1 is SGHRS and CDR2 YFSETQ. The part of the CDR3 DNA that was read is TGCGCCAGCAGCCGAGAGCCCCAGGGGGAC. Its translation is CASSREPQGD. The whole CDR3 protein is CASSREPQGDYTF. The complete variable domain, with remaining parts taken from reference TRBV5-1 and TRBJ1-2, reads KAGVTQTPRYLIKTRGQQVTLSCSPISGHRSVSWYQQTPGQGLQFLFEYFSETQRNKGNFPGRFSGRQFSNSRSEMNVSTLELGDSALYLCASSREPQGDYTFGSGTRLTVV.

CDR3 sequence: CASSVGTGQPQHF. The sequenced part of the CDR3 DNA is TGTGCCAGCAGCGTAGGGACAGGTCAGCCC. V and J are TRBV9 and TRBJ1-5; 7 positions agree with TRBD1. The read ends 3 residues shy of where the CDR3 ends; the end is completed using the germline J gene. CDR3 length: 13 residues. The junction had 0 bases not matched to a gene; V was cut back by 0 bases and J by 6 bases. In germline, CDR1 is SGDLS, CDR2 YYNGEE.

A remark on this clone: The read ends 3 residues early relative to the CDR3; the germline J gene fills the gap. This sequence joins TRBV6-1 and TRBJ2-5, with D possibly matching TRBD2 (6 bases). The germline V and J ends were trimmed by 4 bases and 4 bases, with 19 bases remaining between them. Germline V lookup: CDR1 MNHNS, CDR2 SASEGT. There are 16 residues in the CDR3. CDR3 residues: CASSVLGGVGTETQYF. The CDR3 bases that were read are TGTGCCAGCAGTGTCCTTGGAGGGGTGGGCACAGAGACC.

The chain's CDR3 is CASSLRSSEQFF. The sequenced CDR3 bases are TGTGCCAGCAGCTTAAGAAGCTCTGAG. The genes are TRBV7-9 and TRBJ2-1; D is ambiguous. The observed sequence ends 3 residues before the CDR3 terminus, with the missing tail filled in from the germline J gene. V lost 2 bases, J lost 9 bases, and 8 bases lay in between. CDR3 length equals 12 residues. Germline lookup yields CDR1 SEHNR and CDR2 FQNEAQ (reference sequence).

Details on this clone: The sequenced fragment ends 3 residues before the CDR3 boundary, so the rest is inferred from the germline J gene. The V and J genes are TRBV2 and TRBJ2-7; D is unclear. CDR3 size: 14 residues. V was clipped by 2 bases and J by 4 bases, with 12 bases between them. The V gene's germline CDR1 is SNHLY and CDR2 FYNNEI. The DNA read from the CDR3 is TGTGCCAGCAGTGAATTCCCCTCGAGGTACGAG. It translates to CASSEFPSRYE. The entire CDR3 protein is CASSEFPSRYEQYF.

With regard to this clone: The read stops 3 residues short of the end of the CDR3; the missing end is completed from the germline J gene. The V and J genes are TRBV20-1 and TRBJ2-4, with D perhaps being TRBD1 or TRBD2 (6 bases each). This CDR3 is 13 amino acids long. The germline gives CDR1 DFQATT, CDR2 SNEGSKA (reference sequence). Incomplete CDR3 DNA: TGCAGCTCAAGGGGGAGGAGCAAAAACATT. Protein: CSSRGRSKNI. The whole CDR3 is CSSRGRSKNIQYF.